Detailed here is one T cell receptor (beta chain). These data belong to a study of blood T cell repertoires in COVID-19. Looking at the study overall: Some COVID-19 samples were acute and others convalescent; all came from the United States, Italy and Spain. PBMCs, B-cell-depleted T cells, or T cells were the source of the cDNA or gDNA that made up the material.

The repertoire was sequenced with immunoSEQ multiplex PCR; TCRdb's copy has only in-frame clones and lacks some. The sample records roughly 90,000 clones, roughly 80% being singletons. Sequenced sample: peripheral blood. The clonotype comes from an elderly woman with active or convalescent COVID-19.

CDR3 sequence reads: CASSMDRAETQYF. Here the CDR3 DNA reads TGTGCCAGTAGTATGGACAGGGCTGAGACCCAGTACTTC. The chain uses TRBV19 and TRBJ2-5, with 8 bases matching TRBD1. This CDR3 is built from 13 residues. Trimming cost V 3 bases and J 5 bases; bases outside gene matches: 2. CDR1 is LNHDA and CDR2 is SQIVND in the germline V gene (reference sequence).